This section outlines one TCR beta chain sequence together with its context. The antigen is unknown. This entry belongs to a study of blood T cells in healthy people across ages. Regarding the study as a whole: Calculation of diversity from one million T cells yielded estimates considered to be underestimates. No one knew whether donors had CMV, which possibly confounded expanded clonotype changes.

The germline V gene has CDR1 KGHSH and CDR2 LQKENI. The CDR3 sequence is 17 residues long. After removal of 0 bases from V and 5 bases from J, the junction contained 11 bases not matched to a gene. Per-sample yields of isolated PBMCs were at least 6 million. With a J-beta primer mix and a sample-barcoded 5' primer, a second PCR ran about 6 to 11 cycles. TCRdb re-called the 5' RACE reads with MiXCR, one entry per CDR3 protein. The table has fewer than 1.5 million distinct CDR3 sequences, about 40% seen once. Sequenced material: blood. The gene calls are TRBV18 and TRBJ2-3; 7 bases fit TRBD1. The TCR comes from a young woman in good health. CDR3 region: CASSPPEGAFRGDTQYF. The DNA for the CDR3 is TGTGCCAGCTCACCACCAGAGGGGGCATTCCGGGGAGATACGCAGTATTTT.